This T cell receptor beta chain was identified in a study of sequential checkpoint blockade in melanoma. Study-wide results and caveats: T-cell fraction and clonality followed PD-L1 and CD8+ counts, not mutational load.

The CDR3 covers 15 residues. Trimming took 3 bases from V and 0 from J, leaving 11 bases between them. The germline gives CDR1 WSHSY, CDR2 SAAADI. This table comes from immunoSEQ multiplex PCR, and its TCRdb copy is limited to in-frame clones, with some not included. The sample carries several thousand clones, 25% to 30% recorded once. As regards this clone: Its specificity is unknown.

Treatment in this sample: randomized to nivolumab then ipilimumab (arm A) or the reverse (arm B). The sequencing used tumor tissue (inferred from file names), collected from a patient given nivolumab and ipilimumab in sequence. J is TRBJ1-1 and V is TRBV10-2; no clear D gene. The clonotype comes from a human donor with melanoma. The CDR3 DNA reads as TGCGCCAGCAGTGATGTTCCATCGATGAACACTGAAGCTTTCTTT. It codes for CASSDVPSMNTEAFF.